A single sample is the source of the 5 T cell receptor beta chains below, sequenced in a study of cytomegalovirus exposure and HLA in healthy donors. Both 60 Vbeta primers and 13 Jbeta primers went into the PCR. TCRdb's table, derived via immunoSEQ multiplex PCR, lists solely in-frame clones and lacks some. The sample yields 150,000 to 200,000 clones, 62% seen once. The sequenced material came from PBMCs. The receptors stem from a man in his forties in good health and CMV-seronegative.

The chain couples TRBV5-4 to TRBJ2-5, with a possible D match to TRBD2 (6 bases). CDR3 length: 17 amino acids. Germline CDR1 is SGHNT and CDR2 is YYREEE (reference sequence). Deletions cut 4 bases from V and 5 bases from J, with 24 bases between. DNA of the CDR3: TGTGCCAGCAGCCTATCGATTGGCGGGATGGGGCAGGAGACCCAGTACTTC. This encodes CASSLSIGGMGQETQYF.

The genes are TRBV25-1 and TRBJ1-1; 7 positions agree with TRBD1. Germline loops: CDR1 MGHDK, CDR2 SYGVNS. V was clipped by 0 bases and J by 4 bases; unmatched bases: 11. CDR3 size: 17 residues. The CDR3 DNA reads TGTGCCAGCAGTGAATATTTTTCAGAGGGGGCGAGCACTGAAGCTTTCTTT. Translation: CASSEYFSEGASTEAFF.

V and J are TRBV19 and TRBJ2-1; 8 bases are shared with TRBD2. The CDR3 contains 15 residues. Germline values: CDR1 LNHDA, CDR2 SQIVND (reference sequence). The ends lost 9 bases at V and 7 bases at J; junction bases unmatched: 14. The CDR3: CASSRVGREENEQFF. The CDR3 bases are TGTGCCAGCTCTAGAGTCGGGAGGGAGGAGAATGAGCAGTTCTTC.

The rearrangement joins TRBV4-1 to TRBJ2-3, with TRBD2 matching over 9 bases. Unmatched junction bases numbered 8, after V lost 1 base and J lost 3 bases. Germline lookup yields CDR1 MGHRA and CDR2 YSYEKL. The CDR3 runs to 17 residues. CDR3 region: CASSQGGAGGGTDTQYF. The CDR3 DNA sequence: TGCGCCAGCAGCCAAGGAGGAGCGGGGGGAGGAACAGATACGCAGTATTTT.

This chain links TRBV18 with TRBJ2-5; 11 bases map to TRBD2. TRBJ2-7 explains the end of the DNA better; the J call may be wrong. Germline V lookup: CDR1 KGHSH, CDR2 LQKENI. CDR3 length: 15 residues. CDR3 sequence: CASSNSGRASYEQYF. CDR3 bases: TGTGCCAGCTCAAATAGCGGGAGGGCTTCCTACGAGCAGTACTTC.